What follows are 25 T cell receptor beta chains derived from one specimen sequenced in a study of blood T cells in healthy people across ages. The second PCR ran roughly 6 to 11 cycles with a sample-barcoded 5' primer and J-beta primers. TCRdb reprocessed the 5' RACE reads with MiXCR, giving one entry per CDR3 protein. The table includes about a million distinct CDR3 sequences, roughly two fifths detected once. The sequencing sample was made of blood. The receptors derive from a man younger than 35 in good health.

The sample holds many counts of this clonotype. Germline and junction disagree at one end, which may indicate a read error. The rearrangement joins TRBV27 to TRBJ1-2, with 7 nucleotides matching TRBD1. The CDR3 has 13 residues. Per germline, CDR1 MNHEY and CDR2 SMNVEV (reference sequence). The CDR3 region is CASRSTGNYGYTF. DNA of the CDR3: TGCGCCAGCAGGTCGACAGGGAACTATGGCTACACCTTC.

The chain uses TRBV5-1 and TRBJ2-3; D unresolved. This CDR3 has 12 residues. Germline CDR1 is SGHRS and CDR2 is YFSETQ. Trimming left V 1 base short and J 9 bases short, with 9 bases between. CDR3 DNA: TGCGCCAGCAGCTTGATGGGAAACACGCAGTATTTT. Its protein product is CASSLMGNTQYF.

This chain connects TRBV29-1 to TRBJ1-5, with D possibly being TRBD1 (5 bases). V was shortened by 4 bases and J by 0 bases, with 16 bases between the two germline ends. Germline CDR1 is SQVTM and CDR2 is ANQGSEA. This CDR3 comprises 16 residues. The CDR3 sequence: CSVVLDSYNSNQPQHF. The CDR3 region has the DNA TGCAGCGTTGTGCTAGACAGCTATAATAGCAATCAGCCCCAGCATTTT.

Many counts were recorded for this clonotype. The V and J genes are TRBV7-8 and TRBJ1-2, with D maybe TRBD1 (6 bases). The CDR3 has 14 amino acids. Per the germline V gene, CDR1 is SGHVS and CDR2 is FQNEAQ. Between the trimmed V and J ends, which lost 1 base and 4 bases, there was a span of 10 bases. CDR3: CASSLEGEPYGYTF. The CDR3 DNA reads TGTGCCAGCAGCTTAGAGGGGGAGCCCTATGGCTACACCTTC.

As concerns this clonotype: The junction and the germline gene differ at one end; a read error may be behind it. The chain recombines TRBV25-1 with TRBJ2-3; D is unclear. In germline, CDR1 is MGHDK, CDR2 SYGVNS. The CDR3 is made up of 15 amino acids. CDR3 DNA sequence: TGTGCCAGCAGTGACAGCCGGGCGGAACCAGACACGCAGTATTTT. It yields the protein CASSDSRAEPDTQYF.

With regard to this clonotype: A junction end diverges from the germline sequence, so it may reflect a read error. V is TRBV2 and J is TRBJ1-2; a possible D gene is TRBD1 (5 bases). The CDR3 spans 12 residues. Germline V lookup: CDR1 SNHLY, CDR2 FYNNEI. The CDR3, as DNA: TGTGCCAGCGGGGGGGGATCCTATGGCGACACCTTC. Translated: CASGGGSYGDTF.

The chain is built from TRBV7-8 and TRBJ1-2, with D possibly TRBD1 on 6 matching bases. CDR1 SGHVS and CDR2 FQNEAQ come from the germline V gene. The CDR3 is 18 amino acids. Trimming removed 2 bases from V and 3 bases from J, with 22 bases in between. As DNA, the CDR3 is TGTGCCAGCAGCTTAAACCCAGGACAGCGGAGGGATTACTATGGCTACACCTTC. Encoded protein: CASSLNPGQRRDYYGYTF.

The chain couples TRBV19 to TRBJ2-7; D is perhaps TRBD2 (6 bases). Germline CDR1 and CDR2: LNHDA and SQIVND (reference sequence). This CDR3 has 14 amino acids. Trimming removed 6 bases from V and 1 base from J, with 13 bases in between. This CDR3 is CASRGAGGSYEQYF. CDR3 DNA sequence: TGTGCCAGTAGAGGTGCCGGGGGTTCCTACGAGCAGTACTTC.

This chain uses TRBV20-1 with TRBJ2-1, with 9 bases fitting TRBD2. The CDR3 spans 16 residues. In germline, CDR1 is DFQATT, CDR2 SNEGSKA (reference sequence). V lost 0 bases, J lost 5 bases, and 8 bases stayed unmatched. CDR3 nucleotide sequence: TGCAGTGCTAGAGATAGCAAGCGGGGGGTTGACAATGAGCAGTTCTTC. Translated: CSARDSKRGVDNEQFF.

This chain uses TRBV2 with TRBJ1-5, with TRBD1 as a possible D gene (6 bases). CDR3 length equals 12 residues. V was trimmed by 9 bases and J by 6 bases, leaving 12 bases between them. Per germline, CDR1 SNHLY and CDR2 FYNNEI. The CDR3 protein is CASHREGQPQHF. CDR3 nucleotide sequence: TGTGCCAGTCACAGGGAAGGTCAGCCCCAGCATTTT.

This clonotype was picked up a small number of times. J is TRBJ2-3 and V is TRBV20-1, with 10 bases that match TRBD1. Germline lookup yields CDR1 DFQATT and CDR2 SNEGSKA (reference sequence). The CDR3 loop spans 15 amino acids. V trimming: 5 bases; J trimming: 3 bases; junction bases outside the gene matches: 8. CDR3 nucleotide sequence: TGCAGTGCTCTCGCGGGACAGGGGTTAACAGATACGCAGTATTTT. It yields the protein CSALAGQGLTDTQYF.

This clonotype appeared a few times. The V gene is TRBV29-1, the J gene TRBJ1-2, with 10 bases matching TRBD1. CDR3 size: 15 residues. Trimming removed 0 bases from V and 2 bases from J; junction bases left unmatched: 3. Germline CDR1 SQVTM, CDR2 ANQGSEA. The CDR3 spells CSVEEGTGDNYGYTF. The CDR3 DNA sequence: TGCAGCGTTGAAGAAGGGACAGGGGACAACTATGGCTACACCTTC.

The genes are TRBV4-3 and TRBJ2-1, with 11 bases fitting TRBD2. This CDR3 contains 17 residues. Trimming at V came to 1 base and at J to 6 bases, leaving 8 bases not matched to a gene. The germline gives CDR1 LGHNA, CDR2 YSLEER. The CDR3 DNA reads TGCGCCAGCAGCCAAGGGCGGTCAACTAGCGGGGGCAATGAGCAGTTCTTC. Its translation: CASSQGRSTSGGNEQFF.

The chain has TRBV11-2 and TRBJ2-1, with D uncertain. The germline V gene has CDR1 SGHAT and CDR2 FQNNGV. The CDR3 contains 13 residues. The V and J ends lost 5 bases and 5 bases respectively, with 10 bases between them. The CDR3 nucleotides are TGTGCCAGCAGCCCCAATACTGACAATGAGCAGTTCTTC. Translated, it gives CASSPNTDNEQFF.

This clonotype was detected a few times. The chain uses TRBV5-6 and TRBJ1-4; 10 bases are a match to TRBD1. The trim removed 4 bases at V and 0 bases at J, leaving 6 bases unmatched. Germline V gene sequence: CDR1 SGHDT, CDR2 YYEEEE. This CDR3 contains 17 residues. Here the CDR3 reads CASSPTGQGATNEKLFF. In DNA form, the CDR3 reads TGTGCCAGCAGCCCCACCGGACAGGGGGCAACTAATGAAAAACTGTTTTTT.

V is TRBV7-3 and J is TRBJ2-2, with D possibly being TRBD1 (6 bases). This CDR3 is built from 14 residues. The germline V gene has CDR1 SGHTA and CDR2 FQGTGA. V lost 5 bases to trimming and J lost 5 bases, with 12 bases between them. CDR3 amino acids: CASSRDTPTGELFF. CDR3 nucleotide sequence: TGTGCCAGCAGCCGGGACACCCCAACCGGGGAGCTGTTTTTT.

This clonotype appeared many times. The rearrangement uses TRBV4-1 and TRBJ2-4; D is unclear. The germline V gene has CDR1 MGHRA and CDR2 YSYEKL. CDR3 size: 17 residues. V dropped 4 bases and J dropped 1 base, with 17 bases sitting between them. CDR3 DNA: TGCGCCAGCAGCCCCCTCGCCCGAGGCTCGGCCAAAAACATTCAGTACTTC. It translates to CASSPLARGSAKNIQYF.

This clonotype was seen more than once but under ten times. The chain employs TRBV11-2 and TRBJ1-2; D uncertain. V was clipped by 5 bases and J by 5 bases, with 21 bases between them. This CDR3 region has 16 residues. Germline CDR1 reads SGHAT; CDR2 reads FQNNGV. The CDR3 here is CASSIDLSDRSYGYTF. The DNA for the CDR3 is TGTGCCAGCAGCATTGACTTAAGTGACCGATCATATGGCTACACCTTC.

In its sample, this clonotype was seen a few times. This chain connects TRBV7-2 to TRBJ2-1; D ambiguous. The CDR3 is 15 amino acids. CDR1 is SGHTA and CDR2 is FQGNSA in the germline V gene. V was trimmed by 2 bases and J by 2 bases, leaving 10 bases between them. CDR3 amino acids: CASSLYPGPYNEQFF. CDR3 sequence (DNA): TGTGCCAGCAGCTTATACCCGGGCCCCTACAATGAGCAGTTCTTC.

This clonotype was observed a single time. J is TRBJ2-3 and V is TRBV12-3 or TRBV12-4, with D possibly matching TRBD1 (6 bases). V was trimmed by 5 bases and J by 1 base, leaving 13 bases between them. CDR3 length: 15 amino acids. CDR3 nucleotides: TGTGCCAGCAGTCCGGACAGCTTCCGCACAGATACGCAGTATTTT. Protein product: CASSPDSFRTDTQYF.

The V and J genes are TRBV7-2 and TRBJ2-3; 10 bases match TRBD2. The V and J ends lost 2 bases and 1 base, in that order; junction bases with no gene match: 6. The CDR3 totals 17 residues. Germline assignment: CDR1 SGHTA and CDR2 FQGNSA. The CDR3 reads CASSLPRTSGRTDTQYF. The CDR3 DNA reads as TGTGCCAGCAGCTTACCCCGGACTAGCGGACGCACAGATACGCAGTATTTT.

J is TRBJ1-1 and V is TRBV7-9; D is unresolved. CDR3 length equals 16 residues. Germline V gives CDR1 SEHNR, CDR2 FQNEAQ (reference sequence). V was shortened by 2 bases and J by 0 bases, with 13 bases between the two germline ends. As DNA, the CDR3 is TGTGCCAGCAGCTTACCCGGGCTCCATATGAACACTGAAGCTTTCTTT. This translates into CASSLPGLHMNTEAFF.

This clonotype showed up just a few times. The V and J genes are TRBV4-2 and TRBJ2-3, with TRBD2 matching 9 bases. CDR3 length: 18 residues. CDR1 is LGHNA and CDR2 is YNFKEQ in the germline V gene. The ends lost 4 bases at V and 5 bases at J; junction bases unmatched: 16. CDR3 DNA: TGTGCCAGCAGCCCGACCGCCGTAGCGGGGGTAGCGGTAGATACGCAGTATTTT. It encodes CASSPTAVAGVAVDTQYF.

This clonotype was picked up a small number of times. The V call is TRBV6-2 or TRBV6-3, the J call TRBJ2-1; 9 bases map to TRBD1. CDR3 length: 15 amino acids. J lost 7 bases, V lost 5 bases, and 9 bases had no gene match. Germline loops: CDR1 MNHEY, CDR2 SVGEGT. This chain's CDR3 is CASSRTGEKRNEQFF. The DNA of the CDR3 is TGTGCCAGCAGTCGGACAGGGGAAAAGAGGAATGAGCAGTTCTTC.

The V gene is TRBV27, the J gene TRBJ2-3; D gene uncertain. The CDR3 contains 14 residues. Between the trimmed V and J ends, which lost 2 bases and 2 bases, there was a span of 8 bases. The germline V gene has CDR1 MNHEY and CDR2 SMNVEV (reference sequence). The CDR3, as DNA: TGTGCCAGCAGTTTAACTTGGGACACAGATACGCAGTATTTT. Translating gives CASSLTWDTDTQYF.